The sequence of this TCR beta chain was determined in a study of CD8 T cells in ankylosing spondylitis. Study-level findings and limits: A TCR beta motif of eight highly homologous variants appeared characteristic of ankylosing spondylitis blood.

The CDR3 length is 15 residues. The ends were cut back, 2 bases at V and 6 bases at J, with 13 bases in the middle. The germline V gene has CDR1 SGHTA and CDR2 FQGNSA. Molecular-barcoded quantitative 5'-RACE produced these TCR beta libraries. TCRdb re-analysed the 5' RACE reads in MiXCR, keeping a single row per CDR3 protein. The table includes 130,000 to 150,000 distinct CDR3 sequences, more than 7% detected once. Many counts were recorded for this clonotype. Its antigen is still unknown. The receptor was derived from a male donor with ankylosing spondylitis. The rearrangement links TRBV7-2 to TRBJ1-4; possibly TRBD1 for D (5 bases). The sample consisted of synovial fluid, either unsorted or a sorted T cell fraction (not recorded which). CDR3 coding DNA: TGTGCCAGCAGCTTAAGGTTCAGGGCTGATGAAAAACTGTTTTTT. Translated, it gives CASSLRFRADEKLFF.